The clone carrying this T cell receptor beta chain has at least ten counts. Its antigen is unknown. These data originate in a study of regulatory T cells in long-lasting Graves disease. V was trimmed by 8 bases and J by 0 bases, leaving 11 bases between them. Germline-derived CDR1 and CDR2 are SNHLY and FYNNEI. The length of the CDR3 is 13 residues. Researchers made TCR beta libraries by using iRepertoire HTBI primers and running Arm-PCR on CDR3 regions. TCRdb itself ran the multiplex PCR reads through MiXCR, one entry per CDR3 protein. The sample yields hundreds of thousands of distinct CDR3 sequences, around a fifth seen once. The time point denotes: persistent/refractory GD, antithyroid drugs over 5 years with positive TRAb. Making the TCR library involved RNA that had been extracted from PBMCs. It was by American Thyroid Association guidelines that Graves' disease was diagnosed. Study-wide findings and caveats: Researchers reported studying only peripheral blood, not thyroid tissue. Persistent disease favored TRBV28, TRBJ1-2 and TRBJ2-5. A greater number of public clonotypes (approximately 2,500) was shared by persistent patients than by new patients (about 880).

The sequencing used peripheral blood mononuclear cells (PBMCs), collected when the disease was refractory, from a patient treated with antithyroid drugs. This sequence originates from a female donor with Graves disease. J is TRBJ2-7 and V is TRBV2; tentative D call: TRBD1 (6 bases). This CDR3 is CASGQLSSYEQYF. In nucleotides, the CDR3 is TGTGCCAGCGGACAGTTGAGCTCCTACGAGCAGTACTTC.